This TCR beta chain originates from a study of shared clonotypes between healthy human individuals. The assay ran at deep level. Unsorted PBMC contributed 250 to 300 ng DNA, approximately 30,000 T cell genomes, to each replicate PCR. Per the authors' pipeline: Filtering was not the same, since immunoSEQ gave junction-only sequences without quality scores. Using immunoSEQ multiplex PCR, the repertoire was profiled, and TCRdb retains in-frame clones only, with some absent. V, J and clone size are taken as reported in that table, and D and trimming were inferred from the DNA itself. The sample holds about half a million clones, approximately 81% seen once. Trimming left V 0 bases short and J 5 bases short, with 13 bases between. The germline gives CDR1 LNHDA, CDR2 SQIVND (reference sequence). There are 15 residues in the CDR3. As to this clone: A far bigger clonotype differs at one base, so this is likely a read error.

The receptor comes from a woman aged 40 to 50 in good health. Some clones in this sample may be carry-over from other donors' samples. The chain joins TRBV19 to TRBJ1-2; D unresolved. The sequencing sample was made of PBMCs. CDR3 nucleotides: TGTGCCAGTAGTATAGAGCTCAGGCTAGGGTATGGCTACACCTTC. It yields the protein CASSIELRLGYGYTF.